This T cell receptor beta chain was recovered during a study of T cell responses to AZD1222 COVID-19 vaccine. Repertoires were generated with immunoSEQ multiplex PCR, while TCRdb's copy carries only in-frame clones and drops some. Found here are 150,000 to 200,000 clones, around 92% of them singletons; the top ten hold about 10%. Whole-study results and caveats: In the spike-specific TCR repertoire, nearly half reportedly target unmutated variant regions. Donors were chiefly white British, with a greater number of females, and clonal diversity was perhaps underestimated.

This clone was detected once. Its antigen is currently unknown. This sequence originates from an adult in good health. Here the sequenced sample was peripheral blood, taken on day 0 of AZD1222 vaccination.

CDR3 amino acids: CAWSAAGGQPQHF. For the CDR3, the DNA is TGTGCCTGGAGTGCGGCGGGCGGCCAGCCCCAGCATTTT. V and J are TRBV30 and TRBJ1-5; unclear D gene. Germline V gene lookup returns CDR1 GTSNPN and CDR2 SVGIG (reference sequence). Trimming shortened V by 1 base and J by 7 bases, and 11 bases separated the two germline ends. The CDR3 totals 13 residues.